One sample yielded the 24 T cell receptor beta chains listed below, sequenced in a study of blood T cell repertoires in COVID-19. The data were produced by immunoSEQ multiplex PCR, yet TCRdb's version contains in-frame clones alone and is incomplete. The table lists 470,000 or so clones, 80% to 90% of them singletons. The sample consisted of peripheral blood. These TCRs come from a human donor in a cohort sampled during active COVID-19.

This sequence joins TRBV19 and TRBJ1-4; D might be TRBD1 (6 bases). Deletions cut 5 bases from V and 5 bases from J, with 18 bases between. Germline CDR1 is LNHDA and CDR2 is SQIVND (reference sequence). The CDR3 is made up of 16 amino acids. The CDR3 nucleotides are TGTGCCAGTAGTCCCCTGGCCGGACAGATGAATGAAAAACTGTTTTTT. The encoded protein is CASSPLAGQMNEKLFF.

The genes are TRBV30 and TRBJ2-1; D not resolved. V was trimmed by 3 bases and J by 4 bases, leaving 13 bases between them. The CDR3 spans 14 residues. Germline V gives CDR1 GTSNPN, CDR2 SVGIG (reference sequence). This chain's CDR3 is CAWRSTSHYNEQFF. CDR3 bases: TGTGCCTGGAGAAGCACCTCCCATTACAATGAGCAGTTCTTC.

The J gene is TRBJ2-5, the V gene TRBV19; maybe TRBD1 (5 bases). V dropped 5 bases and J dropped 2 bases, with 18 bases sitting between them. The CDR3 extends over 16 amino acids. Germline-derived CDR1 and CDR2 are LNHDA and SQIVND (reference sequence). The CDR3: CASSPQAATIQETQYF. Written as DNA, the CDR3 is TGTGCCAGTAGTCCACAGGCAGCCACTATTCAAGAGACCCAGTACTTC.

The chain has TRBV2 and TRBJ2-2; a weak D match, TRBD1 (5 bases). Trimming removed 6 bases from V and 1 base from J, with 12 bases in between. The length of the CDR3 is 15 residues. Germline V gene lookup returns CDR1 SNHLY and CDR2 FYNNEI. The CDR3 coding sequence is TGTGCCAGCAGCCATGACACAGGGAACACCGGGGAGCTGTTTTTT. The encoded protein is CASSHDTGNTGELFF.

V gene TRBV9 combines with J gene TRBJ2-2, with 9 bases matching TRBD2. The CDR3 loop spans 15 amino acids. Germline CDR1 SGDLS, CDR2 YYNGEE. J lost 3 bases, V lost 6 bases, and 6 bases had no gene match. The CDR3 region is CASTPLAGHTGELFF. CDR3 sequence (DNA): TGTGCCAGCACCCCCCTAGCGGGGCACACCGGGGAGCTGTTTTTT.

The chain combines TRBV2 with TRBJ1-5; D is unresolved. V lost 0 bases, J lost 6 bases, and 12 bases lay in between. Germline V lookup: CDR1 SNHLY, CDR2 FYNNEI. The CDR3 runs to 15 residues. As DNA, the CDR3 is TGTGCCAGCAGTGAAGCGCCCCGGGGTGGTCAGCCCCAGCATTTT. Its translation: CASSEAPRGGQPQHF.

The chain recombines TRBV28 with TRBJ1-1; D not resolved. The CDR3 is 11 residues long. The germline V gene encodes CDR1 MDHEN and CDR2 SYDVKM. The V end lost 6 bases, the J end lost 11 bases, and 13 bases lay between the germline ends. Here the CDR3 DNA reads TGTGCCAGCAGCCGCAGTAGGGAGGCTTTCTTT. It specifies CASSRSREAFF.

The chain has TRBV7-9 and TRBJ2-7; 14 bases are a match to TRBD2. The CDR3 loop spans 15 amino acids. Germline assignment: CDR1 SEHNR and CDR2 FQNEAQ (reference sequence). V shed 5 bases and J 5 bases; nucleotides not matched to a gene: 5. The CDR3 loop reads CASSQGLAGVHEQYF. In DNA, the CDR3 is TGTGCCAGCAGCCAGGGACTAGCGGGAGTTCACGAGCAGTACTTC.

V is TRBV3-1 (or the pseudogene TRBV3-2) and J is TRBJ2-7; TRBD1 aligns across 8 bases. J lost 3 bases, V lost 3 bases, and 7 bases had no gene match. The CDR3 has 15 residues. The germline CDR1 and CDR2 sequences are LGHDT and YNNKEL (reference sequence). In DNA, the CDR3 is TGTGCCAGCAGCCAGAAAGGGACAGGCCACTACGAGCAGTACTTC. Residues: CASSQKGTGHYEQYF.

This clone occurred a few times. The chain joins TRBV9 to TRBJ1-6; no firm D call. CDR3 length equals 14 residues. Looked up from germline, CDR1 is SGDLS and CDR2 is YYNGEE. V lost 0 bases to trimming and J lost 11 bases, with 12 bases between them. CDR3 sequence: CASSVVGSGTPLHF. The CDR3 nucleotides are TGTGCCAGCAGCGTAGTCGGGTCGGGGACACCCCTCCACTTT.

The J gene is TRBJ2-5, the V gene TRBV12-5; the match to TRBD2 covers 7 bases. CDR3 length: 14 residues. From germline, CDR1 is LGHNT and CDR2 FRNRAP. V lost 6 bases and J lost 5; bases outside the gene matches: 9. CDR3 residues: CASGGIKGGETQYF. DNA of the CDR3: TGTGCTAGTGGGGGGATTAAGGGAGGGGAGACCCAGTACTTC.

The rearrangement joins TRBV12-5 to TRBJ2-7, with 9 bases identical to TRBD1. The germline V gene encodes CDR1 LGHNT and CDR2 FRNRAP. The CDR3 has 17 residues. V lost 1 base, J lost 6 bases, and 13 bases stayed unmatched. In DNA form, the CDR3 reads TGTGCTAGTGGTTTGGGTACCTTCACACAGGGGGCGGTCGAGCAGTACTTC. The encoded protein is CASGLGTFTQGAVEQYF.

This clone has a handful of counts. The CDR3 loop reads CASSPPPIRRGTQYF. Written as DNA, the CDR3 is TGTGCCAGCAGTCCTCCACCGATCCGGAGGGGGACCCAGTACTTC. The chain has TRBV6-5 and TRBJ2-5, with a weak D call TRBD2 (6 bases). V shed 5 bases and J shed 7 bases, with 20 bases lying between them. In germline, CDR1 is MNHEY, CDR2 SVGAGI. CDR3 length equals 15 residues.

The table lists this clone with a count of one. The chain recombines TRBV28 with TRBJ2-1, with 7 nucleotides matching TRBD1. Germline CDR1 and CDR2: MDHEN and SYDVKM. Trimming removed 6 bases from V and 4 bases from J; junction bases left unmatched: 12. The CDR3 runs 16 residues. For the CDR3, the DNA is TGTGCCAGCAGCCCTCCGATGAGGGGGCGATACAATGAGCAGTTCTTC. Residues: CASSPPMRGRYNEQFF. Supplemented by reference TRBV28 and TRBJ2-1, the full variable domain reads DVKVTQSSRYLVKRTGEKVFLECVQDMDHENMFWYRQDPGLGLRLIYFSYDVKMKEKGDIPEGYSVSREKKERFSLILESASTNQTSMYLCASSPPMRGRYNEQFFGPGTRLTVL.

This sequence joins TRBV15 and TRBJ2-2, with 13 bases aligning to TRBD2. J was trimmed by 7 bases and V by 0 bases; bases with no gene match: 5. The CDR3 totals 17 residues. Germline CDR1 is LNHNV and CDR2 is YYDKDF (reference sequence). CDR3 bases: TGTGCCACCAGCAGAGATCTCGGACTAGCGGGAGACGGGGAGCTGTTTTTT. Protein sequence: CATSRDLGLAGDGELFF.

V gene TRBV12-3 or TRBV12-4 combines with J gene TRBJ1-1; 7 bases map to TRBD1. With 8 bases clipped from V and 8 bases from J, the junction kept 5 bases outside the gene matches. CDR3 length: 11 residues. DNA for the CDR3: TGTGCCAGCGTCAGGGGGAGCGAAGCTTTCTTT. Amino acid sequence: CASVRGSEAFF.

This clone was observed a few times. This chain connects TRBV7-2 to TRBJ2-7, with D possibly matching TRBD2 (6 bases). The CDR3 sequence is 17 residues long. The germline CDR1 and CDR2 sequences are SGHTA and FQGNSA. V lost 0 bases, J lost 3 bases, and 18 bases lay in between. The CDR3 reads CASSLAGVTGTGYEQYF. The CDR3 nucleotides read TGTGCCAGCAGCTTAGCGGGTGTTACGGGGACTGGCTACGAGCAGTACTTC.

This clone has a handful of counts. The rearrangement links TRBV19 to TRBJ2-1; no clear D gene. Between the trimmed V and J ends, which lost 5 bases and 2 bases, there was a span of 7 bases. This CDR3 is built from 13 residues. Germline V gene data show CDR1 as LNHDA and CDR2 as SQIVND (reference sequence). CDR3 nucleotide sequence: TGTGCCAGTAGTGCAGGCCCCTACAATGAGCAGTTCTTC. Translating gives CASSAGPYNEQFF.

The CDR3 sequence is CASSVDVGGGQETQYF. The CDR3 nucleotides read TGTGCCAGCAGCGTAGATGTGGGAGGGGGGCAAGAGACCCAGTACTTC. The V gene is TRBV9, the J gene TRBJ2-5; weak D call: TRBD2 (7 bases). Germline loops: CDR1 SGDLS, CDR2 YYNGEE. Trimming stripped 0 bases from V and 2 bases from J, with 14 bases between. The CDR3 totals 16 residues.

The J gene is TRBJ2-1, the V gene TRBV9, with D possibly matching TRBD2 (6 bases). The germline CDR1 and CDR2 sequences are SGDLS and YYNGEE. This CDR3 is built from 15 residues. V lost 0 bases and J 6 bases, leaving 13 bases between the germline ends. CDR3 DNA sequence: TGTGCCAGCAGCGTAGTGAGCGGAGGGACCAATGAGCAGTTCTTC. This gives the protein CASSVVSGGTNEQFF.

The chain carries TRBV28 and TRBJ1-2; D gene unclear. The CDR3 is made up of 13 amino acids. CDR1 is MDHEN, CDR2 SYDVKM, per germline. V lost 2 bases and J lost 8, with 12 bases in between. The CDR3, as DNA: TGTGCCAGCAGTTTAGGCCTGGTATGGGGCTACACCTTC. This codes for CASSLGLVWGYTF.

The chain has TRBV10-2 and TRBJ2-5; D not resolved. Germline V lookup: CDR1 WSHSY, CDR2 SAAADI. Trimming pared 7 bases from V and 5 bases from J, leaving 5 bases between. This CDR3 is built from 10 residues. The DNA of the CDR3 is TGCGCCAGCATGGCCGAGACCCAGTACTTC. It is translated as CASMAETQYF.

The rearrangement uses TRBV5-1 and TRBJ2-1; maybe TRBD2 (5 bases). With 1 base removed from V and 9 bases from J, the gap between germline ends came to 17 bases. This CDR3 contains 15 residues. The germline CDR1 and CDR2 sequences are SGHRS and YFSETQ. The CDR3 DNA follows: TGCGCCAGCAGCTTGATCCGGGGTCAGGAAGGTGAGCAGTTCTTC. It specifies CASSLIRGQEGEQFF.

The chain has TRBV5-1 and TRBJ2-3; 16 positions agree with TRBD2. J was trimmed by 2 bases and V by 2 bases; bases with no gene match: 5. CDR1 and CDR2 from the germline V gene are SGHRS and YFSETQ. The CDR3 runs 18 residues. The CDR3 sequence is CASSLEGLAGGFTDTQYF. CDR3 coding DNA: TGCGCCAGCAGCTTAGAGGGACTAGCGGGAGGGTTCACAGATACGCAGTATTTT.